These T cell receptor beta chains were read from a single sample in a study of memory CD4+ T cells and cytomegalovirus serostatus. The repertoire was sequenced with immunoSEQ multiplex PCR; TCRdb's copy has only in-frame clones and lacks some. The table has 50,000 or so clones, 65% to 80% seen once. Sequencing was done on a sample of memory CD4+ T cells from blood. The source of these receptors is an adult in good health and CMV-seronegative. Each CDR3 is given with its conserved first and last residue. Fields, in order: V gene, J gene, CDR3 protein.

>TRBV15|TRBJ2-7
CATSTRTSGRSYEQYF
>TRBV27|TRBJ2-3
CASRGRTQMDTQYF
>TRBV4-1|TRBJ1-5
CASSQAPARGAQPQHF
>TRBV5-7|TRBJ1-2
CASSLVESNYGYTF
>TRBV4-1|TRBJ1-6
CASSRQTGGHGGSYNSPLHF
>TRBV5-1|TRBJ2-5
CASSLSNPGLAGETQYF
>TRBV10-1|TRBJ2-2
CASSDRGTGELFF
>TRBV2|TRBJ2-1
CASGGTSYNEQFF
>TRBV7-7|TRBJ2-1
CASSVDWGANNEQFF
>TRBV5-1|TRBJ2-5
CASSLGGSVQETQYF
>TRBV2|TRBJ2-1
CASSPTTGGGYNEQFF
>TRBV5-1|TRBJ2-2
CASSLEFRNTGELFF
>TRBV4-1|TRBJ1-1
CASSLRTGRNTEAFF
>TRBV2|TRBJ2-7
CATLRVGAAYEQYF
>TRBV19|TRBJ1-1
CASSIGAVSNTEAFF
>TRBV5-1|TRBJ1-1
CASSLVGQGNTEAFF
>TRBV18|TRBJ1-1
CASSPDRIGAFF
>TRBV5-1|TRBJ2-3
CASSWARDRREDTQYF
>TRBV6-4|TRBJ1-6
CASRDSSYNSPLHF
>TRBV7-2|TRBJ2-1
CASSLGQGVDEQFF
>TRBV15|TRBJ2-3
CATRGAGGEGSTDTQYF
>TRBV6-5|TRBJ2-7
CASSDRIGREQYF
>TRBV2|TRBJ2-5
CASTGLSETQYF
>TRBV29-1|TRBJ2-3
CSVRKGAGGADTQYF